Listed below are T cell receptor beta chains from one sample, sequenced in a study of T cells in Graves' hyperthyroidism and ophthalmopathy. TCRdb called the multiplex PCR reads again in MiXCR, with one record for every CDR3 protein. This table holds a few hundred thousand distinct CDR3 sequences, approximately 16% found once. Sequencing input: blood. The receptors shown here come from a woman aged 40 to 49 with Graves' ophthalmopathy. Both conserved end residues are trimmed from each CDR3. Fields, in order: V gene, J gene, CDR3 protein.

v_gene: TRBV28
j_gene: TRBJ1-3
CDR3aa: ASSSPNSGNTIY

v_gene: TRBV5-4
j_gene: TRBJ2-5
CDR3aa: ASSEQGEKTQY

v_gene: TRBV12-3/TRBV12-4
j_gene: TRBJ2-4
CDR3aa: ASSPGSGGRNIQY

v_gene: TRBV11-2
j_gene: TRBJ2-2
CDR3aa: ASRSLQRLAGGSGELF

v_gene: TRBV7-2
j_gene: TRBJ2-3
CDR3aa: ASSRPGATQY

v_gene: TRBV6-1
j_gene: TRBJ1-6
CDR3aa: ASVPQEGLANSPLH

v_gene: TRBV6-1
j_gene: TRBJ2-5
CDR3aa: ASSERKTPTKTQY

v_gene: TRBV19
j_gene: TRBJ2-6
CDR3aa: ASRAGANVLT

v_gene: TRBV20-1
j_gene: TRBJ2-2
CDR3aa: SANGQGNTGELF

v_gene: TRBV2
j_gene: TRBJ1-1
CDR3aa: ASRPRTDPLSTEAF

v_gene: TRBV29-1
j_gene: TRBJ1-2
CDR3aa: SLGTGPYGYT

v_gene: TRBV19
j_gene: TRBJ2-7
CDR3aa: ASSIGQESDEQY

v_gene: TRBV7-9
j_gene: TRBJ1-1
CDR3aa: ASSSRTGRNTEAF

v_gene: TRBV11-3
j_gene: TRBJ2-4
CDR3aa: ASSLTTGRLQY

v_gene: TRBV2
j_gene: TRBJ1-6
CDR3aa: ASTPRGGYNSPLH

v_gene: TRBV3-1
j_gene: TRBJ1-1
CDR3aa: ASRLGQSNTEAF